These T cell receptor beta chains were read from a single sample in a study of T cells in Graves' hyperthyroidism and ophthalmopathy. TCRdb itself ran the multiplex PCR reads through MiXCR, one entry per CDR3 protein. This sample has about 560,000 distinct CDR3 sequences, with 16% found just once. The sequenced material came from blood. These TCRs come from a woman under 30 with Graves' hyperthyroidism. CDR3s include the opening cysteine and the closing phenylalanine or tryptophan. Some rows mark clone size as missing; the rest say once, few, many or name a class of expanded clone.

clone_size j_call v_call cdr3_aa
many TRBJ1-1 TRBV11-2 CASSLVSWGNTEAFF
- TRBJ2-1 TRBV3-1 CASSQAQQNYNEQFF
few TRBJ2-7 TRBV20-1 CSALLPGALYEQYF
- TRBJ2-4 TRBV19 CASSLSGAKNIQYF
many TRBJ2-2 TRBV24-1 CATSDFDRDTGELFF
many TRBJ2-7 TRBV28 CASSTTGSSYEQYF
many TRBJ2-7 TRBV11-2 CASSYSISYEQYF
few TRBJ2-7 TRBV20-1 CSASTGDGFPYEQYF
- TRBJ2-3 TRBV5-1 CASSLAFTLAGGTDTQYF
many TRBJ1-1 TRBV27 CASSSRFPTGNTEAFF
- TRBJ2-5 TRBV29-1 CSAGTGVLETQYF
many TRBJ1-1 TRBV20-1 CSARQGATEAFF
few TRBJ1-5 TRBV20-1 CSAREGGSQHF
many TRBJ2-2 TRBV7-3 CASSLRGTGELFF
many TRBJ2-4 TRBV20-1 CSASRPTIAKNIQYF
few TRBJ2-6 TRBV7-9 CASSLVQGLVSGANVLTF
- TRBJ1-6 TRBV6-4 CASSPAANSPLHF
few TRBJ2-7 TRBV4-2 CASSQEEAGGNYEQYF
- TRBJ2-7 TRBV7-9 CASSFTQGEQYF
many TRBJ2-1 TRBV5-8 CASSWSPGQGGNEQFF
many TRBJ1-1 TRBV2 CASANTRDEAFF
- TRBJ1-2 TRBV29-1 CSVGYSIYGYTF
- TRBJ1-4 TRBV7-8 CASSLFGGNEKLFF
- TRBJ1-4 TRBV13 CASSLGRVTNEKLFF
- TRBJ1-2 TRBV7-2 CASSLLGGGLYGYTF